Below, one TCR beta chain is given with its context. Its antigen remains unidentified. Here immunoSEQ multiplex PCR was the method, and the copy in TCRdb shows in-frame clones only, minus some. The data show 25,000 to 40,000 clones, about 94% seen once. The data were obtained in a study of T cell clones after liver transplantation. Overall study: As an antigen-independent comparator, third-party-reactive TCRbeta sequences came from pre-transplant mixed lymphocyte reactions.

Study observations and caveats: Graft donor-reactive T cells may have migrated into the graft rather than being deleted.

The input for sequencing was CD8+ T cells from blood, taken 12 months after liver transplant. This receptor was taken from a human patient who received a liver transplant. A share of the T cells may be of graft donor origin.

The DNA of the CDR3 is TGTGCCAGCAGTTTACGCGGGGGCACCGGGGAGCTGTTTTTT. Amino acid sequence: CASSLRGGTGELFF. V and J are TRBV28 and TRBJ2-2; TRBD2 agrees at 7 bases. The CDR3 runs to 14 residues. V was pared by 2 bases and J by 4 bases, with 1 base of the junction left unmatched. Germline V gene sequence: CDR1 MDHEN, CDR2 SYDVKM. The full variable domain, with the rest looked up from reference TRBV28 and TRBJ2-2, is DVKVTQSSRYLVKRTGEKVFLECVQDMDHENMFWYRQDPGLGLRLIYFSYDVKMKEKGDIPEGYSVSREKKERFSLILESASTNQTSMYLCASSLRGGTGELFFGEGSRLTVL.